This T cell receptor beta chain stems from a study of blood T cell repertoires in COVID-19. Study-level information: Donors in the United States, Italy and Spain gave samples during acute or convalescent COVID-19. Sources were T cells, B-cell-depleted T cells, or PBMCs; the material itself was cDNA or gDNA.

Per the study methods: Nucleated cell counts were estimated from reference gene primer amplification. Assay used: immunoSEQ multiplex PCR; TCRdb lists only in-frame clones, some missing. V and J calls plus clone size are reproduced from that table; the DNA served to infer D and trimming. The table records approximately 96,000 clones, approximately 90% of them present only once. This TCR derives from a woman of 80 years or more with acute or convalescent COVID-19. The sequencing sample was made of peripheral blood.

The CDR3 reads CASSSLLTGGATGELFF. The CDR3 DNA sequence: TGTGCCAGCAGCTCCCTTCTCACAGGGGGCGCGACCGGGGAGCTGTTTTTT. V is TRBV7-9 and J is TRBJ2-2; 9 nucleotides agree with TRBD1. The length of the CDR3 is 17 residues. Germline CDR1 and CDR2: SEHNR and FQNEAQ (reference sequence). V was clipped by 4 bases and J by 5 bases; unmatched bases: 11. Together with reference TRBV7-9 and TRBJ2-2, the CDR3 gives the full variable domain: DTGVSQNPRHKITKRGQNVTFRCDPISEHNRLYWYRQTLGQGPEFLTYFQNEAQLEKSRLLSDRFSAERPKGSFSTLEIQRTEQGDSAMYLCASSSLLTGGATGELFFGEGSRLTVL.